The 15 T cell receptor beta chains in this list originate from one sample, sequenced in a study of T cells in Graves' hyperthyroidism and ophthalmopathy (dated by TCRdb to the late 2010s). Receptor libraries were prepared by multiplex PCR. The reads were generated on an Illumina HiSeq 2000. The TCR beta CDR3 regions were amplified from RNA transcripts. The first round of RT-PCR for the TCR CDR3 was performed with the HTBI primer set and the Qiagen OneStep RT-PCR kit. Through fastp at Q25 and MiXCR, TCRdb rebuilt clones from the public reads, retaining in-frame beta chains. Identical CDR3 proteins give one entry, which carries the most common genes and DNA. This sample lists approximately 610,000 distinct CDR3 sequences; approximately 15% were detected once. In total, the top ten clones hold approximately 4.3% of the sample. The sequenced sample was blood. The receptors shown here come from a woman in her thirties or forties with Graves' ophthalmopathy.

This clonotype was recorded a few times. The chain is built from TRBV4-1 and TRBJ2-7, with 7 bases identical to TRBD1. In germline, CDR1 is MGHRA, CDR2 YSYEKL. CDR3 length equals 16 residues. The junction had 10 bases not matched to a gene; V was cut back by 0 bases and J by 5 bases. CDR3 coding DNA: TGCGCCAGCAGCCAAGAGGTCTGGGTAGGGGGCGACGAGCAGTACTTC. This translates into CASSQEVWVGGDEQYF.

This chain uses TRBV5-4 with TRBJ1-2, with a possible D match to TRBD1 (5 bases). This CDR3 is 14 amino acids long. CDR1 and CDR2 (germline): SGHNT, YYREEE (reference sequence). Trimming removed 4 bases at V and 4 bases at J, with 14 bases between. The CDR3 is CASSPDKGLYGYTF. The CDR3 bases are TGTGCCAGCAGCCCGGACAAGGGGCTCTATGGCTACACCTTC.

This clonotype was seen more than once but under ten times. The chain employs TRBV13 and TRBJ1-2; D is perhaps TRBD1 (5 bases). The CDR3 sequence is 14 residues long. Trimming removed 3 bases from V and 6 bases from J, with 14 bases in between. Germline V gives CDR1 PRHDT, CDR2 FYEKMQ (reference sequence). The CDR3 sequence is CASSFGARVDGYTF. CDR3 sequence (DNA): TGTGCCAGCAGCTTTGGAGCCAGGGTTGATGGCTACACCTTC.

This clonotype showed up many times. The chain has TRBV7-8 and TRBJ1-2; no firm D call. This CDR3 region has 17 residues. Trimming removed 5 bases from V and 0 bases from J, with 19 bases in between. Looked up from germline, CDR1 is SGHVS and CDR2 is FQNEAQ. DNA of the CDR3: TGTGCCAGCAGCCCCCGCCAAGCGCCTTCTACTAACTATGGCTACACCTTC. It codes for CASSPRQAPSTNYGYTF.

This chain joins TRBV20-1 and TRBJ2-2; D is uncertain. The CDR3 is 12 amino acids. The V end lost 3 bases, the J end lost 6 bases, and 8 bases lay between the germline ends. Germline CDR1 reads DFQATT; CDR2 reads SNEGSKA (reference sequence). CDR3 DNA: TGCAGTGCTAGCCCCGGAGCCGGGGAGCTGTTTTTT. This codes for CSASPGAGELFF.

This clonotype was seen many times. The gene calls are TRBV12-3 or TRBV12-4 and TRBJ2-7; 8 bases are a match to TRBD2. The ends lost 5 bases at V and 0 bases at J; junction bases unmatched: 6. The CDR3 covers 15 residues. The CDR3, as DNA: TGTGCCAGCAGTCCAAGCGGGAGTCCCTCCTACGAGCAGTACTTC. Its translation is CASSPSGSPSYEQYF.

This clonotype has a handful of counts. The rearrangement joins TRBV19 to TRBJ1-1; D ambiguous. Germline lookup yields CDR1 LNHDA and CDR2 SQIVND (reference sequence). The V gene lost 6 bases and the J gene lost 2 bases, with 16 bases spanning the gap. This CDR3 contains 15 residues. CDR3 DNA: TGTGCCAGTAGAGCGGCCCAACCTCAAAACACTGAAGCTTTCTTT. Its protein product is CASRAAQPQNTEAFF.

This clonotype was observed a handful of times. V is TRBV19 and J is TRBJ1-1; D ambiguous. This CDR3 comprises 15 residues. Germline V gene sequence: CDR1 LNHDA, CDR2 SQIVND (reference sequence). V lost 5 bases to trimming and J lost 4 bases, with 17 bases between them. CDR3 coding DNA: TGTGCCAGTAGTCCGACGGACTTCGTGGGCACTGAAGCTTTCTTT. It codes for CASSPTDFVGTEAFF.

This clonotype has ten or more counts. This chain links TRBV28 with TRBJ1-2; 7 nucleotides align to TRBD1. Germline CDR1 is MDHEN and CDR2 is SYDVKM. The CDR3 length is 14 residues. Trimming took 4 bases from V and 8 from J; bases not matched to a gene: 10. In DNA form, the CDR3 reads TGTGCCAGCAGTTCCCCCGGGACAGCCTCGGGCTACACCTTC. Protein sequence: CASSSPGTASGYTF.

In DNA, the CDR3 is TGTGCCACCAGGAGGGGGGATCAAGAGACCCAGTACTTC. Amino acids: CATRRGDQETQYF. This sequence joins TRBV24-1 and TRBJ2-5; TRBD1 or TRBD2 may be the D gene (6 bases each). V lost 7 bases, J lost 2 bases, and 10 bases lay in between. This CDR3 contains 13 residues. CDR1 is KGHDR, CDR2 SFDVKD, per germline.

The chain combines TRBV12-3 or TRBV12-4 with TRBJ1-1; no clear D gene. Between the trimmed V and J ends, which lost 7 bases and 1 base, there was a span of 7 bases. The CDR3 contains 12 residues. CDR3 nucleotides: TGTGCCAGCACCCCATGGAACACTGAAGCTTTCTTT. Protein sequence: CASTPWNTEAFF.

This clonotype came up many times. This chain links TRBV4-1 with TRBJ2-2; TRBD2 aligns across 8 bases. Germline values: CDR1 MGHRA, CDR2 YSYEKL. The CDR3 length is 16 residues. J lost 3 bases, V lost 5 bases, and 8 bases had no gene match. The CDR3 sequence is CASSKSGSGDTGELFF. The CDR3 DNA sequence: TGCGCCAGCAGCAAGAGCGGGAGCGGGGACACCGGGGAGCTGTTTTTT.

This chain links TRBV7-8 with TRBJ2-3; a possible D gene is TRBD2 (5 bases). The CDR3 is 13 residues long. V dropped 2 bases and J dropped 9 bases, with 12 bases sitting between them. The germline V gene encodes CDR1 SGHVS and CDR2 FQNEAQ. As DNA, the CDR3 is TGTGCCAGCAGCTTACGAGAGGGCGGAACGCAGTATTTT. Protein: CASSLREGGTQYF.

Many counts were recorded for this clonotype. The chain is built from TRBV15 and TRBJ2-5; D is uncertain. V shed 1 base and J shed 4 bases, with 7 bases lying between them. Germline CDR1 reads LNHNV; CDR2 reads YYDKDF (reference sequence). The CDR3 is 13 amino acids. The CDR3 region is CATSRAFPETQYF. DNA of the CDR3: TGTGCCACCAGCAGAGCGTTTCCAGAGACCCAGTACTTC.

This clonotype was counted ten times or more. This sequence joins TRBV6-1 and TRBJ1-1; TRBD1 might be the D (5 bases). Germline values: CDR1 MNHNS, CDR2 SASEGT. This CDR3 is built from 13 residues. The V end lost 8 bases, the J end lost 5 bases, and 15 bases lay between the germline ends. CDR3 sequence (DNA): TGTGCCAGCCATGTTTTCAAGGGGACTGAAGCTTTCTTT. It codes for CASHVFKGTEAFF.